This is a list of T cell receptor beta chains from one sample in a study of CXCR3-negative and CXCR3-positive naive CD8 T cells. TCRdb re-called the 5' RACE reads; every CDR3 protein appears as one record, without DNA. The specimen's table records 100,000 to 150,000 distinct CDR3 sequences. Material: naive CXCR3- CD8+ T cells from blood. Receptor source: a human donor in good health. Some clones in this sample may be carry-over from other donors' samples. CDR3s include the opening cysteine and the closing phenylalanine or tryptophan.

j_call v_call cdr3_aa
TRBJ1-4 TRBV2 CASSDTGYPNEKLFF
TRBJ2-3 TRBV28 CASTGQLQTDTQYF
TRBJ2-7 TRBV4-2 CASSQEQGKAYEQYF
TRBJ2-1 TRBV7-2 CASITGGGPPMEQFF
TRBJ1-5 TRBV28 CASSPPGLYQPQHF
TRBJ2-7 TRBV20-1 CSARGTSGESYEQYF
TRBJ2-7 TRBV27 CASSRTGTYEQYF
TRBJ1-4 TRBV7-9 CASSSPVGEKLFF
TRBJ2-1 TRBV6-2/TRBV6-3 CASSYMVAGSYNEQFF
TRBJ1-2 TRBV29-1 CSVETGQVNYGYTF
TRBJ1-1 TRBV5-1 CASSIGQGGTEAFF
TRBJ2-1 TRBV5-1 CASRGGEGFGDEQFF
TRBJ2-7 TRBV5-6 CASSPGPMTYEQYF
TRBJ1-6 TRBV10-3 CAISESSGSPLHF
TRBJ1-1 TRBV18 CASSPFKNTEAFF
TRBJ2-2 TRBV7-6 CASSYITGELFF
TRBJ2-7 TRBV7-2 CASSLYRWGGLGSYEQYF
TRBJ2-7 TRBV29-1 CSVEFGEVEQYF
TRBJ2-6 TRBV7-3 CASSLTGSNVLTF
TRBJ2-1 TRBV7-9 CASSSNRGNEQFF
TRBJ2-5 TRBV29-1 CSVSPLGEQETQYF
TRBJ2-2 TRBV3-1 CASSQGTQNTGELFF
TRBJ2-5 TRBV12-3/TRBV12-4 CASSPGALAGGPGEETQYF
TRBJ2-3 TRBV29-1 CSVEGPVADTQYF
TRBJ1-1 TRBV12-3/TRBV12-4 CASSLRHDTEAFF
TRBJ2-1 TRBV15 CATSREVRGMYNEQFF
TRBJ2-1 TRBV19 CASSIGGSYNEQFF
TRBJ1-2 TRBV6-5 CASSYSFRGSQSGYTF
TRBJ2-5 TRBV5-4 CASSITTGQETQYF
TRBJ2-3 TRBV23-1 CASSQSPGGQGGNTDTQYF
TRBJ2-7 TRBV19 CASSIGVRGDEQYF
TRBJ2-5 TRBV24-1 CATSDFLGAGETQYF
TRBJ2-5 TRBV27 CASSPNGNVLQYF
TRBJ2-6 TRBV28 CASSPPPFLRNSGANVLTF
TRBJ1-1 TRBV7-9 CASSLVNTEAFF
TRBJ2-7 TRBV28 CASSLTGPLQYF
TRBJ2-7 TRBV2 CASTPTSGVYEQYF
TRBJ1-2 TRBV6-2/TRBV6-3 CASSPVMGLLPNYGYTF
TRBJ2-5 TRBV12-3/TRBV12-4 CASSLVWTSEETQYF
TRBJ2-7 TRBV19 CASTRGLPYEQYF
TRBJ2-3 TRBV7-3 CASSPGLAVGTDTQYF
TRBJ2-1 TRBV4-3 CASSQGEVFNEQLF
TRBJ2-7 TRBV19 CASSPTRDRDYEQYF